This T cell receptor beta chain was identified in a study of cytomegalovirus exposure and HLA in healthy donors. Points from the study as a whole: Listed as cytomegalovirus-associated were 164 TCR beta chains.

About this clone itself: Its antigen is still unknown. The same CDR3 also results from other DNA sequences found in this sample.

Per germline, CDR1 SGHTA and CDR2 FQGNSA. The CDR3 sequence is 13 residues long. Trimming cost V 1 base and J 5 bases; bases outside gene matches: 0. PCR amplification relied on 60 Vbeta primers (plus 13 Jbeta primers). Clones were read by immunoSEQ multiplex PCR, and TCRdb kept only the in-frame ones, dropping some. Here the sample spans about 180,000 clones, roughly 87% being singletons. The sequenced sample consisted of PBMCs. The chain couples TRBV7-2 to TRBJ2-5; 8 bases are shared with TRBD2. The source of this sequence is a man aged 40-49 years in good health and CMV-seronegative. The CDR3 DNA sequence: TGTGCCAGCAGCTTAGGACTAGCGGAGACCCAGTACTTC. Translation gives CASSLGLAETQYF.